This T cell receptor (beta chain) was identified during a study of cytomegalovirus exposure and HLA in healthy donors. Germline-derived CDR1 and CDR2 are SGHTA and FQGNSA. This CDR3 contains 15 residues. Trimming at V came to 3 bases and at J to 4 bases, leaving 4 bases not matched to a gene. The PCR ran on 60 Vbeta and 13 Jbeta primers. Some clones are missing from TCRdb's copy, which holds only in-frame ones; the method was immunoSEQ multiplex PCR. The table shows over 150,000 clones, with roughly 80% occurring only once. Source material: PBMCs. This rearrangement joins TRBV7-2 to TRBJ1-4, with 8 bases lining up with TRBD1. The clonotype comes from a male donor in good health and CMV-seronegative. The CDR3, as DNA: TGTGCCAGCAGCTTCGGACAGGGAAATAATGAAAAACTGTTTTTT. Its protein is CASSFGQGNNEKLFF.